The entry below gives a single TCR beta chain sequence along with its context. The antigen is not known. Random hexamers served to reverse transcribe about 0.5 to 1 ug RNA. TCR beta CDR3 was amplified by immunoSEQ covering 54 Vbeta and 13 Jbeta. TCRdb re-analysed the immunoSEQ multiplex PCR reads in MiXCR, keeping a single row per CDR3 protein. The sample carries approximately 190,000 distinct CDR3 sequences, 75% to 95% recorded once. These data originate in a study of CD8 T cells in Susac syndrome. Study outcomes and limitations: The CD4+ T cell repertoires from Susac syndrome exhibited no clonal expansion.

Peripheral blood CD8+ and CD4+ T cells were profiled by TCR beta sequencing. The CDR3 length is 14 residues. Trimming removed 5 bases from V and 3 bases from J; junction bases left unmatched: 5. The sequence was collected from a human donor with Susac syndrome. The chain is built from TRBV12-3 or TRBV12-4 and TRBJ1-2, with 8 bases that match TRBD1. Sequencing used CD4+ T cells from PBMCs. In DNA form, the CDR3 reads TGTGCCAGCAGTCGGGACAGGTCCGACTATGGCTACACCTTC. Encoded protein: CASSRDRSDYGYTF.